Each of the 15 T cell receptor beta chains below was sequenced from the same sample in a study of long-term antiretroviral therapy in people with HIV. At the survey level, the v3.0 immunoSEQ assay was run. TCRdb's table, derived via immunoSEQ multiplex PCR, lists solely in-frame clones and lacks some. This table has tens of thousands of clones, approximately 78% appearing once. This material consisted of unsorted PBMCs, taken 2.9 years after starting antiretroviral therapy. The receptors stem from a man aged 50-59 years with HIV.

V is TRBV9 and J is TRBJ2-2; tentatively, D is TRBD1 or TRBD2 (5 bases each). The germline V gene encodes CDR1 SGDLS and CDR2 YYNGEE. The CDR3 consists of 15 residues. The V gene lost 0 bases and the J gene lost 7 bases, with 13 bases spanning the gap. CDR3: CASSVGGSEGGELFF. CDR3 in DNA: TGTGCCAGCAGCGTAGGGGGGTCGGAAGGCGGGGAGCTGTTTTTT.

This clone showed up just a few times. The rearrangement links TRBV2 to TRBJ1-4; 8 bases match TRBD1. The length of the CDR3 is 15 residues. V lost 6 bases to trimming and J lost 2 bases; unmatched junction nucleotides: 5. Germline assignment: CDR1 SNHLY and CDR2 FYNNEI. CDR3 bases: TGTGCCAGCAGACGCCAGGGGGCTACTAATGAAAAACTGTTTTTT. Protein: CASRRQGATNEKLFF.

The chain links TRBV7-9 to TRBJ2-7; a possible D gene is TRBD1 (6 bases). The CDR3 is made up of 14 amino acids. Germline V gene data show CDR1 as SEHNR and CDR2 as FQNEAQ (reference sequence). V shed 3 bases and J shed 3 bases, with 12 bases lying between them. CDR3 bases: TGTGCCAGCAGCTTGGATACAGGGAGCTACGAGCAGTACTTC. This sequence encodes CASSLDTGSYEQYF.

The gene calls are TRBV6-5 and TRBJ1-1; D not certain. The V gene's germline CDR1 is MNHEY and CDR2 SVGAGI. The CDR3 is 16 amino acids. V was clipped by 2 bases and J by 0 bases, with 13 bases between them. The CDR3 loop reads CASSYAGNRMNTEAFF. In DNA form, the CDR3 reads TGTGCCAGCAGTTACGCGGGGAATCGCATGAACACTGAAGCTTTCTTT.

The rearrangement links TRBV28 to TRBJ2-7; D possibly corresponds to TRBD2 (5 bases). Germline V gene sequence: CDR1 MDHEN, CDR2 SYDVKM. Trimming pared 3 bases from V and 11 bases from J, leaving 14 bases between. The CDR3 is 12 amino acids. CDR3 nucleotide sequence: TGTGCCAGCAGTTTGGGAACTCCCGGGGAGTACTTC. Its translation is CASSLGTPGEYF.

The CDR3 here is CASSLANRVGTGELFF. CDR3 DNA: TGTGCCAGCAGCTTGGCTAACAGGGTCGGGACCGGGGAGCTGTTTTTT. J is TRBJ2-2 and V is TRBV5-4, with D possibly TRBD1 on 6 matching bases. Trimming took 0 bases from V and 5 from J, leaving 14 bases between them. The CDR3 has 16 residues. In germline, CDR1 is SGHNT, CDR2 YYREEE (reference sequence).

This chain connects TRBV7-2 to TRBJ2-3; D is perhaps TRBD1 (5 bases). The CDR3 is 14 amino acids. V was pared by 4 bases and J by 1 base, with 9 bases between. CDR1 is SGHTA, CDR2 FQGNSA, per germline. The CDR3 region is CASSSPRGTDTQYF. The DNA for the CDR3 is TGTGCCAGCAGCTCCCCCAGGGGCACAGATACGCAGTATTTT.

CDR3 sequence reads: CASSPSSADTQYF. In DNA, the CDR3 is TGTGCCAGCTCACCATCCAGCGCAGATACGCAGTATTTT. The J gene is TRBJ2-3, the V gene TRBV18; D not resolved. With 2 bases removed from V and 4 bases from J, the gap between germline ends came to 7 bases. Per germline, CDR1 KGHSH and CDR2 LQKENI. This CDR3 contains 13 residues.

The V and J genes are TRBV30 and TRBJ2-7; D gene unclear. Trimming stripped 1 base from V and 10 bases from J, with 8 bases between. Looked up from germline, CDR1 is GTSNPN and CDR2 is SVGIG (reference sequence). The length of the CDR3 is 10 residues. CDR3 in amino acids: CAWSGKDQYF. The CDR3 DNA follows: TGTGCCTGGAGTGGGAAAGATCAGTACTTC.

The J gene is TRBJ1-1, the V gene TRBV10-2, with unresolved D. V lost 6 bases and J lost 1, with 12 bases in between. This CDR3 is built from 14 residues. The germline gives CDR1 WSHSY, CDR2 SAAADI. For the CDR3, the DNA is TGCGCCAGCAGGGGAGGACTAGGGAACACTGAAGCTTTCTTT. The encoded protein is CASRGGLGNTEAFF.

This chain uses TRBV14 with TRBJ1-1; D unclear. This CDR3 spans 17 amino acids. The ends were cut back, 4 bases at V and 5 bases at J, with 23 bases in the middle. Germline loops: CDR1 SGHDN, CDR2 FVKESK. The CDR3, as DNA: TGTGCCAGCAGCCCACCCCCGGGCACCCATTCGTTTACTGAAGCTTTCTTT. Residues: CASSPPPGTHSFTEAFF.

The chain has TRBV4-1 and TRBJ2-3, with D unclear. CDR3 length: 14 amino acids. V dropped 4 bases and J dropped 4 bases, with 12 bases sitting between them. CDR1 and CDR2 (germline): MGHRA, YSYEKL. The CDR3: CASSPPGLADTQYF. In DNA, the CDR3 is TGCGCCAGCAGCCCCCCGGGTTTGGCAGATACGCAGTATTTT.

This sequence joins TRBV7-9 and TRBJ1-1, with D maybe TRBD1 (5 bases). The V end was cut by 3 bases, the J end by 6 bases, with 14 bases between. The CDR3 has 14 amino acids. Germline values: CDR1 SEHNR, CDR2 FQNEAQ (reference sequence). The CDR3 nucleotides are TGTGCCAGCAGCTTGACAGCCCGCCATCCTGAAGCTTTCTTT. This encodes CASSLTARHPEAFF. Full variable domain (rest looked up from reference TRBV7-9 and TRBJ1-1): DTGVSQNPRHKITKRGQNVTFRCDPISEHNRLYWYRQTLGQGPEFLTYFQNEAQLEKSRLLSDRFSAERPKGSFSTLEIQRTEQGDSAMYLCASSLTARHPEAFFGQGTRLTVV.

This chain links TRBV5-3 with TRBJ2-5; 12 nucleotides match TRBD2. TRBV5-3 is recorded as an ORF, its role being uncertain. The CDR3 spans 15 residues. V lost 4 bases to trimming and J lost 5 bases; unmatched junction nucleotides: 6. CDR3 coding DNA: TGTGCCAGAAGCCATCTAGCGGGGGGGCAGGAGACCCAGTACTTC. Its translation: CARSHLAGGQETQYF.

A few counts support this clone. The chain has TRBV27 and TRBJ1-6; the D is unclear. Trimming stripped 4 bases from V and 8 bases from J, with 6 bases between. Germline loops: CDR1 MNHEY, CDR2 SMNVEV (reference sequence). The CDR3 totals 12 residues. The CDR3 reads CASSSLDSPLHF. The DNA of the CDR3 is TGTGCCAGCAGTTCCTTGGATTCACCCCTCCACTTT.